These 9 T cell receptor beta chains originate from one sample sequenced in a study of CD8 T cells in Susac syndrome. It was with random hexamers that about 0.45 to 1 ug RNA was reverse transcribed. TCRdb reprocessed the immunoSEQ multiplex PCR reads via MiXCR and lists one record per CDR3 protein. Of roughly 200,000 distinct CDR3 sequences in the sample, 90% to 96% were seen once. The sequenced sample was CD4+ T cells from PBMCs. The receptors here all came from a human donor with multiple sclerosis.

The chain carries TRBV30 and TRBJ2-5; 12 bases align to TRBD2. Looked up from germline, CDR1 is GTSNPN and CDR2 is SVGIG (reference sequence). The CDR3 is made up of 15 amino acids. V was pared by 4 bases and J by 5 bases, with 8 bases of the junction left unmatched. The CDR3 region is CAWNAGTSGRETQYF. CDR3 coding DNA: TGTGCCTGGAACGCCGGGACTAGCGGGCGGGAGACCCAGTACTTC.

Regarding this clonotype: A read error may produce the germline difference seen at one junction end. CDR3 DNA sequence: TGTGCCAGCAGCCCCCGGGACGGTTGCTTC. It codes for CASSPRDGCF. The chain joins TRBV7-9 to TRBJ1-2; D perhaps matches TRBD1 (5 bases). The CDR3 covers 10 residues. Germline V gene data show CDR1 as SEHNR and CDR2 as FQNEAQ (reference sequence). The variable domain in full, with the rest retrieved from reference TRBV7-9 and TRBJ1-2, is DTGVSQNPRHKITKRGQNVTFRCDPISEHNRLYWYRQTLGQGPEFLTYFQNEAQLEKSRLLSDRFSAERPKGSFSTLEIQRTEQGDSAMYLCASSPRDGCFGSGTRLTVV.

The CDR3 DNA reads as TGTGCCAGCAGTTTGACAGGGACAATTCAGTACTTC. Translating it yields CASSLTGTIQYF. The chain couples TRBV28 to TRBJ2-4; 7 bases are shared with TRBD1. V trimming: 3 bases; J trimming: 10 bases; junction bases outside the gene matches: 3. Germline V CDR1 and CDR2: MDHEN, SYDVKM. The CDR3 sequence is 12 residues long.

The CDR3 spells CATSDPRMGPGGELFF. CDR3 sequence (DNA): TGTGCCACCAGTGACCCCAGAATGGGCCCCGGCGGGGAGCTGTTTTTT. The chain recombines TRBV24-1 with TRBJ2-2, with D hard to call. The germline gives CDR1 KGHDR, CDR2 SFDVKD. Trimming pared 4 bases from V and 7 bases from J, leaving 18 bases between. The CDR3 is made up of 16 amino acids.

This clonotype was found once. The chain carries TRBV3-1 and TRBJ2-7; D is unresolved. V was clipped by 6 bases and J by 4 bases, with 7 bases between them. CDR1 and CDR2 (germline): LGHDT, YNNKEL (reference sequence). CDR3 length: 11 residues. The CDR3 spells CASRDKYEQYF. The CDR3 DNA sequence: TGTGCCAGCAGAGATAAGTACGAGCAGTACTTC.

As regards this clonotype: The junction differs from germline at one of its ends, possibly a read error. CDR3 sequence: CASGHPTGTHYGYTF. As DNA, the CDR3 is TGTGCCAGCGGCCATCCAACCGGGACTCACTATGGCTACACCTTC. The V call is TRBV4-2, the J call TRBJ1-2; possible D gene TRBD1, 5 bases. The CDR3 totals 15 residues. Germline V gene sequence: CDR1 LGHNA, CDR2 YNFKEQ.

CDR3 amino acids: CASSSELAYEQYF. The CDR3 nucleotides are TGCGCCAGCAGCTCAGAACTAGCTTACGAGCAGTACTTC. The chain uses TRBV5-1 and TRBJ2-7, with D possibly TRBD2 on 6 matching bases. CDR1 is SGHRS, CDR2 YFSETQ, per germline. The CDR3 has 13 amino acids. Trimming removed 3 bases at V and 4 bases at J, with 11 bases between. Based on the CDR3 plus reference TRBV5-1 and TRBJ2-7, the full variable domain is KAGVTQTPRYLIKTRGQQVTLSCSPISGHRSVSWYQQTPGQGLQFLFEYFSETQRNKGNFPGRFSGRQFSNSRSEMNVSTLELGDSALYLCASSSELAYEQYFGPGTRLTVT.

The chain recombines TRBV29-1 with TRBJ2-7; D is possibly TRBD1 or TRBD2 (5 bases each). The V gene's germline CDR1 is SQVTM and CDR2 ANQGSEA. The CDR3 sequence is 13 residues long. Trimming took 6 bases from V and 5 from J, leaving 17 bases between them. In nucleotides, the CDR3 is TGCAGCGTGTCGGGACGGCTGGTGGACGAGCAGTACTTC. Encoded protein: CSVSGRLVDEQYF.

J is TRBJ2-7 and V is TRBV11-3; the D call may be TRBD1 or TRBD2 (5 bases each). The CDR3 has 15 amino acids. The germline CDR1 and CDR2 sequences are SGHNT and YENEEA. Deletions cut 2 bases from V and 2 bases from J, with 13 bases between. CDR3 region: CASSLQSLGPYEQYF. The CDR3, as DNA: TGTGCCAGCAGCTTACAATCTCTGGGACCCTACGAGCAGTACTTC.